This entry lists 3 T cell receptor beta chains sequenced from one sample in a study of blood T cell repertoires in COVID-19. Sequencing was performed with immunoSEQ multiplex PCR; in TCRdb, only in-frame clones are kept and a portion is missing. The data contain about 23,000 clones, approximately 68% of them singletons. The specimen was peripheral blood. Source of these receptors: a woman older than 75 with acute or convalescent COVID-19.

The genes are TRBV7-8 and TRBJ1-2, with a weak D call TRBD1 (6 bases). CDR1 and CDR2 from the germline V gene are SGHVS and FQNEAQ. Trimming took off 1 base at V and 7 bases at J, with 10 bases between the two ends. This CDR3 has 13 residues. This CDR3 is CASSLGLGAGYTF. Written as DNA, the CDR3 is TGTGCCAGCAGCTTAGGTCTGGGGGCTGGCTACACCTTC.

The V and J genes are TRBV7-9 and TRBJ1-1, with D possibly TRBD1 on 6 matching bases. Germline V lookup: CDR1 SEHNR, CDR2 FQNEAQ (reference sequence). The CDR3 spans 15 residues. V dropped 2 bases and J dropped 4 bases, with 14 bases sitting between them. This CDR3 is CASSLSRTEITEAFF. CDR3 DNA sequence: TGTGCCAGCAGCTTAAGTAGGACAGAAATCACTGAAGCTTTCTTT.

The chain has TRBV9 and TRBJ1-5; D is unresolved. Between the trimmed V and J ends, which lost 4 bases and 8 bases, there was a span of 16 bases. The CDR3 runs 14 residues. In germline, CDR1 is SGDLS, CDR2 YYNGEE. DNA of the CDR3: TGTGCCAGCAGCACCTATCAGGACGGGGAGCCCCAGCATTTT. Protein sequence: CASSTYQDGEPQHF.